These 9 T cell receptor beta chains were sequenced from one sample in a study of shared clonotypes between healthy human individuals. Naive CD8 cells, CD45RO-negative and positively selected for CCR7, excluded terminally differentiated effector memory CD45RA+ cells. Data came from immunoSEQ multiplex PCR; TCRdb stores just in-frame clones and leaves some out. Among about 2.1 million clones listed, 80% to 95% were seen once. The specimen sequenced was naive CD8+ T cells from PBMCs. These receptors were taken from a man younger than 30 in good health. Some clones in this sample may be carry-over from other donors' samples.

The J gene is TRBJ2-6, the V gene TRBV5-1; D uncertain. CDR1 is SGHRS and CDR2 is YFSETQ in the germline V gene. V was cut by 0 bases and J by 1 base, with 17 bases left in between. This CDR3 comprises 19 residues. The CDR3 DNA reads TGCGCCAGCAGCTTGGAGGGCTGGCGGTTAGAATCTGGGGCCAACGTCCTGACTTTC. Translating it yields CASSLEGWRLESGANVLTF.

This chain uses TRBV7-3 with TRBJ2-7; 7 bases are a match to TRBD1. From germline, CDR1 is SGHTA and CDR2 FQGTGA. Trimming cost V 8 bases and J 3 bases; bases outside gene matches: 13. This CDR3 region has 15 residues. This CDR3 is CASGPPGGRIYEQYF. CDR3 coding DNA: TGTGCCAGCGGCCCGCCAGGGGGTAGGATCTACGAGCAGTACTTC.

CDR3 DNA sequence: TGCGCCAGCAGCGTGGGACTAGCGGACCACAATGAGCAGTTCTTC. This gives the protein CASSVGLADHNEQFF. The chain combines TRBV4-3 with TRBJ2-1, with TRBD2 matching 11 bases. The length of the CDR3 is 15 residues. Trimming removed 5 bases from V and 5 bases from J; junction bases left unmatched: 5. In germline, CDR1 is LGHNA, CDR2 YSLEER.

V usage is TRBV5-6 and J usage is TRBJ2-1; D is unclear. Trimming left V 1 base short and J 6 bases short, with 14 bases between. Looked up from germline, CDR1 is SGHDT and CDR2 is YYEEEE. This CDR3 is 15 amino acids long. The CDR3: CASSLKRRVFNEQFF. CDR3 DNA sequence: TGTGCCAGCAGCTTGAAGCGTAGGGTGTTCAATGAGCAGTTCTTC. The complete variable domain, with remaining parts taken from reference TRBV5-6 and TRBJ2-1, reads DAGVTQSPTHLIKTRGQQVTLRCSPKSGHDTVSWYQQALGQGPQFIFQYYEEEERQRGNFPDRFSGHQFPNYSSELNVNALLLGDSALYLCASSLKRRVFNEQFFGPGTRLTVL.

This chain links TRBV28 with TRBJ2-7; the D is unclear. The CDR3 is 13 amino acids. With 2 bases removed from V and 3 bases from J, the gap between germline ends came to 8 bases. Germline assignment: CDR1 MDHEN and CDR2 SYDVKM. CDR3 nucleotides: TGTGCCAGCAGTTTAACGGCGCACTACGAGCAGTACTTC. Its protein is CASSLTAHYEQYF. Supplemented by reference TRBV28 and TRBJ2-7, the full variable domain reads DVKVTQSSRYLVKRTGEKVFLECVQDMDHENMFWYRQDPGLGLRLIYFSYDVKMKEKGDIPEGYSVSREKKERFSLILESASTNQTSMYLCASSLTAHYEQYFGPGTRLTVT.

The rearrangement uses TRBV5-6 and TRBJ1-2; TRBD1 is a possible D gene (5 bases). Germline V gives CDR1 SGHDT, CDR2 YYEEEE. The CDR3 totals 13 residues. With 0 bases removed from V and 8 bases from J, the gap between germline ends came to 11 bases. This CDR3 is CASSLAGVSGYTF. CDR3 sequence (DNA): TGTGCCAGCAGCTTGGCGGGGGTGAGCGGCTACACCTTC.

This chain connects TRBV7-9 to TRBJ2-5, with 7 bases aligning to TRBD1. V gave up 5 bases and J gave up 2 bases; unmatched junction bases: 2. The CDR3 consists of 13 residues. Germline CDR1 reads SEHNR; CDR2 reads FQNEAQ (reference sequence). Here the CDR3 DNA reads TGTGCCAGCAGCCAGGGGGTTCAAGAGACCCAGTACTTC. This gives the protein CASSQGVQETQYF.

This clone was detected only a few times. V and J are TRBV27 and TRBJ2-6; D is undetermined. CDR1 and CDR2 (germline): MNHEY, SMNVEV (reference sequence). Between the trimmed V and J ends, which lost 5 bases and 0 bases, there was a span of 11 bases. CDR3 size: 16 residues. CDR3 bases: TGTGCCAGCAGTCCGGAAGTGTACTCTGGGGCCAACGTCCTGACTTTC. Its protein product is CASSPEVYSGANVLTF.

This chain connects TRBV29-1 to TRBJ2-1, with a possible D match to TRBD2 (6 bases). Trimming cost V 4 bases and J 10 bases, with 17 bases left between them. Germline loops: CDR1 SQVTM, CDR2 ANQGSEA. This CDR3 spans 13 amino acids. For the CDR3, the DNA is TGCAGCGTTGCTCCGGGAGAGGTCGGGGAGCAGTTCTTC. This sequence encodes CSVAPGEVGEQFF.